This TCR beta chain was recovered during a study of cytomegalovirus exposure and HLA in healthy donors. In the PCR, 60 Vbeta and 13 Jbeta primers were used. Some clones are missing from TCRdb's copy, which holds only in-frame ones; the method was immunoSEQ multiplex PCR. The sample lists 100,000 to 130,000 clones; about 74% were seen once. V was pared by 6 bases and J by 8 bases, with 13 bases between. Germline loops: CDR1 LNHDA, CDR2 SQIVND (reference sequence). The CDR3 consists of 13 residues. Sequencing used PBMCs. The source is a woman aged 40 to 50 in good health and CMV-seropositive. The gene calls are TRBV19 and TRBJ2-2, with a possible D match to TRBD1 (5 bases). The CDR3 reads CASSRGHLGELFF. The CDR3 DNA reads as TGTGCCAGTAGCCGAGGACATTTGGGGGAGCTGTTTTTT.